Listed below are T cell receptor beta chains from one sample, sequenced in a study of Ad26.COV2.S vaccination and SARS-CoV-2 variants. Assay used: immunoSEQ multiplex PCR; TCRdb lists only in-frame clones, some missing. The sample holds around 300,000 clones; approximately 90% are singletons and the top ten take 6.4%. Source: peripheral blood, taken in a trial of Ad26.COV2.S vaccine versus placebo. These receptors came from a person aged 18-65 years who received the Ad26.COV2.S COVID-19 vaccine or a placebo. Both conserved end residues are part of each CDR3. A D gene is named only where the DNA matches it firmly. Where a row states a size, it is once, few, many or the class of an expanded clone; other rows omit it.

CDR3aa: CASSESGRTYGYTF
CDR3nt: TGTGCCAGCAGTGAATCCGGCAGGACCTATGGCTACACCTTC
len: 14
abundance: NA
v_gene: TRBV6-4
j_gene: TRBJ1-2
d_gene: NA

CDR3aa: CASSGLVERNTGELFF
CDR3nt: TGTGCCAGCAGCGGGTTGGTCGAACGGAACACCGGGGAGCTGTTTTTT
len: 16
abundance: NA
v_gene: TRBV9
j_gene: TRBJ2-2
d_gene: NA

CDR3aa: CAWSVGGPGYTF
CDR3nt: TGTGCCTGGAGTGTCGGGGGCCCTGGCTACACCTTC
len: 12
abundance: once
v_gene: TRBV30
j_gene: TRBJ1-2
d_gene: NA

CDR3aa: CASSQTQAEDNYGYTF
CDR3nt: TGCGCCAGCAGCCAAACTCAGGCAGAGGATAACTATGGCTACACCTTC
len: 16
abundance: once
v_gene: TRBV4-1
j_gene: TRBJ1-2
d_gene: NA

CDR3aa: CASSFPRSANYGYTF
CDR3nt: TGTGCCAGCAGCTTCCCCCGTTCGGCTAACTATGGCTACACCTTC
len: 15
abundance: NA
v_gene: TRBV5-4
j_gene: TRBJ1-2
d_gene: NA

CDR3aa: CAWSVTYNEQFF
CDR3nt: TGTGCCTGGAGTGTAACCTACAATGAGCAGTTCTTC
len: 12
abundance: NA
v_gene: TRBV30
j_gene: TRBJ2-1
d_gene: NA

CDR3aa: CASSYPKGSQETQYF
CDR3nt: TGTGCCAGCAGTTACCCCAAGGGGAGCCAAGAGACCCAGTACTTC
len: 15
abundance: NA
v_gene: TRBV6-9
j_gene: TRBJ2-5
d_gene: NA

CDR3aa: CASSFGDRYEQYF
CDR3nt: TGTGCCAGCAGCTTTGGGGACCGCTACGAGCAGTACTTC
len: 13
abundance: NA
v_gene: TRBV7-2
j_gene: TRBJ2-7
d_gene: NA

CDR3aa: CASSPAGGVDTQYF
CDR3nt: TGTGCCAGCAGCCCCGCGGGAGGAGTGGATACGCAGTATTTT
len: 14
abundance: NA
v_gene: TRBV6-2/TRBV6-3
j_gene: TRBJ2-3
d_gene: TRBD2

CDR3aa: CASSVNDSPLHF
CDR3nt: TGTGCCAGCAGCGTAAATGATTCACCCCTCCACTTT
len: 12
abundance: NA
v_gene: TRBV9
j_gene: TRBJ1-6
d_gene: NA

CDR3aa: CASSSVRVRTQETQYF
CDR3nt: TGTGCCAGCAGCTCCGTTCGGGTGAGGACCCAAGAGACCCAGTACTTC
len: 16
abundance: NA
v_gene: TRBV5-5
j_gene: TRBJ2-5
d_gene: NA

CDR3aa: CASSLSPYNEQFF
CDR3nt: TGTGCCAGCAGTTTATCCCCCTACAATGAGCAGTTCTTC
len: 13
abundance: NA
v_gene: TRBV27
j_gene: TRBJ2-1
d_gene: NA

CDR3aa: CASRPGDRGVADTQYF
CDR3nt: TGTGCCAGCAGACCCGGCGACCGTGGGGTGGCAGATACGCAGTATTTT
len: 16
abundance: NA
v_gene: TRBV5-6
j_gene: TRBJ2-3
d_gene: NA

CDR3aa: CASSPRGAGDEQYF
CDR3nt: TGTGCCAGCTCCCCAAGAGGGGCGGGCGACGAGCAGTACTTC
len: 14
abundance: NA
v_gene: TRBV18
j_gene: TRBJ2-7
d_gene: NA

CDR3aa: CASSYRQDTLGYTF
CDR3nt: TGTGCCAGCAGCTACCGACAGGACACACTTGGCTACACCTTC
len: 14
abundance: NA
v_gene: TRBV7-9
j_gene: TRBJ1-2
d_gene: NA

CDR3aa: CASSTGTPNTGELFF
CDR3nt: TGTGCCAGTAGTACCGGGACACCGAACACCGGGGAGCTGTTTTTT
len: 15
abundance: once
v_gene: TRBV19
j_gene: TRBJ2-2
d_gene: NA

CDR3aa: CASRVQGIANQPQHF
CDR3nt: TGTGCCAGCAGGGTACAGGGGATTGCCAATCAGCCCCAGCATTTT
len: 15
abundance: NA
v_gene: TRBV27
j_gene: TRBJ1-5
d_gene: TRBD1

CDR3aa: CAISTREVDSPLHF
CDR3nt: TGTGCCATCAGCACCAGGGAGGTTGATTCACCCCTCCACTTT
len: 14
abundance: once
v_gene: TRBV10-3
j_gene: TRBJ1-6
d_gene: NA

CDR3aa: CASSPGPNYGYTF
CDR3nt: TGTGCCAGCAGCCCGGGTCCCAACTATGGCTACACCTTC
len: 13
abundance: NA
v_gene: TRBV2
j_gene: TRBJ1-2
d_gene: NA

CDR3aa: CASSRSGGTNEKLFF
CDR3nt: TGTGCCAGCAGCCGTTCGGGGGGAACTAATGAAAAACTGTTTTTT
len: 15
abundance: NA
v_gene: TRBV7-6
j_gene: TRBJ1-4
d_gene: NA

CDR3aa: CASSDGRESSYEQYF
CDR3nt: TGTGCCAGCAGCGACGGTAGGGAAAGCTCCTACGAGCAGTACTTC
len: 15
abundance: NA
v_gene: TRBV28
j_gene: TRBJ2-7
d_gene: NA

CDR3aa: CASSASGVGELFF
CDR3nt: TGTGCCAGCAGCGCTAGCGGGGTCGGGGAGCTGTTTTTT
len: 13
abundance: NA
v_gene: TRBV9
j_gene: TRBJ2-2
d_gene: TRBD2

CDR3aa: CASTMIGVNTEAFF
CDR3nt: TGTGCCAGCACCATGATTGGCGTTAACACTGAAGCTTTCTTT
len: 14
abundance: NA
v_gene: TRBV6-5
j_gene: TRBJ1-1
d_gene: NA

CDR3aa: CASSPGIHEQYF
CDR3nt: TGTGCCAGCAGCCCTGGTATCCACGAGCAGTACTTC
len: 12
abundance: NA
v_gene: TRBV11-2
j_gene: TRBJ2-7
d_gene: NA